The sequence of this TCR beta chain was determined in a study of shared clonotypes between healthy human individuals. TCRdb's table, derived via immunoSEQ multiplex PCR, lists solely in-frame clones and lacks some. The data contain 2 million to 2.5 million clones, around 93% of them singletons. The CDR3 contains 13 residues. The germline V and J ends were trimmed by 6 bases and 4 bases, with 13 bases remaining between them. Looked up from germline, CDR1 is MNHEY and CDR2 is SMNVEV (reference sequence). Sequenced material: naive CD4+ T cells from PBMCs. Noted subset: CD45RA+ positively selected. This sequence originates from a man between 18 and 35 years old in good health. Some clones in this sample may be carry-over from other donors' samples. The chain is built from TRBV27 and TRBJ2-7; D may match TRBD1 or TRBD2 (5 bases each). CDR3 amino acids: CASSLGTEYEQYF. DNA for the CDR3: TGTGCCAGCAGCCTAGGGACGGAGTACGAGCAGTACTTC.